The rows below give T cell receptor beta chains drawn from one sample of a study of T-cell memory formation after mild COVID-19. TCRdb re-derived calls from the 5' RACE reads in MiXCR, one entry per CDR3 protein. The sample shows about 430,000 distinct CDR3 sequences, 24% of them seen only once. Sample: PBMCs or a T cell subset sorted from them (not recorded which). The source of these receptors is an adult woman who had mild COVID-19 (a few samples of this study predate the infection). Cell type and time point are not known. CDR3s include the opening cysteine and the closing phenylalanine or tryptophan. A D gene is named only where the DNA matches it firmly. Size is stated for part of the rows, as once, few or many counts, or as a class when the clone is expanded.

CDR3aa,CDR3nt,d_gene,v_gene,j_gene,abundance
CASSYEGTGELFF,TGTGCCAGCAGTTACGAGGGCACCGGGGAGCTGTTTTTT,-,TRBV6-4,TRBJ2-2,-
CASSSGQDTDTQYF,TGCGCCAGCAGCTCTGGACAGGACACAGATACGCAGTATTTT,TRBD1,TRBV5-1,TRBJ2-3,few
CASSYSGRYTEAFF,TGTGCCAGCAGTTACAGCGGGAGGTACACTGAAGCTTTCTTT,-,TRBV6-5,TRBJ1-1,-
CASSTVQGPVEAFF,TGTGCCAGCAGTACGGTACAGGGGCCTGTTGAAGCTTTCTTT,TRBD1,TRBV9,TRBJ1-1,-
CASSQDRGTVYTEAFF,TGCGCCAGCAGCCAAGATAGGGGGACAGTCTACACTGAAGCTTTCTTT,TRBD1,TRBV4-3,TRBJ1-1,-
CASSLAEKAGYTF,TGTGCCAGCAGCTTGGCAGAAAAGGCCGGCTACACCTTC,-,TRBV5-6,TRBJ1-2,-
CASSFSDSFEKLFF,TGTGCCAGCAGTTTCTCGGACAGTTTCGAAAAACTGTTTTTT,-,TRBV12-3/TRBV12-4,TRBJ1-4,few
CATRGLAGDTQYF,TGTGCCACCCGAGGACTAGCGGGAGATACGCAGTATTTT,TRBD2,TRBV24-1,TRBJ2-3,-
CASSYGGADGYTF,TGTGCCAGCAGTTACGGGGGCGCGGACGGCTACACCTTC,-,TRBV6-5,TRBJ1-2,-
CASSLLDRAGEQYF,TGTGCCAGCAGTCTACTGGACAGGGCGGGGGAGCAGTACTTC,TRBD1,TRBV12-3/TRBV12-4,TRBJ2-7,-
CASRTQVGGGVNTEAFF,TGTGCCAGCAGGACCCAGGTGGGAGGAGGGGTGAACACTGAAGCTTTCTTT,-,TRBV7-9,TRBJ1-1,few
CASSKKRFGKVTEAFF,TGTGCCAGCAGCAAAAAAAGGTTTGGTAAAGTCACTGAAGCTTTCTTT,-,TRBV21-1,TRBJ1-1,-
CASSKVGVGRAATGELFF,TGTGCCAGCAGCAAAGTCGGGGTTGGGAGGGCGGCGACCGGGGAGCTGTTTTTT,-,TRBV21-1,TRBJ2-2,-
CASSWKANHGRTDTQYF,TGTGCCAGCAGTTGGAAAGCAAACCACGGAAGGACAGATACGCAGTATTTT,-,TRBV12-3/TRBV12-4,TRBJ2-3,many
CSVGSSYNEQFF,TGCAGTGTGGGAAGCTCCTACAATGAGCAGTTCTTC,-,TRBV20-1,TRBJ2-1,few
CATSRAGVTDTQYF,TGTGCCACCAGCAGAGCAGGGGTCACAGATACGCAGTATTTT,-,TRBV15,TRBJ2-3,-
CASSLLSRGGETQYF,TGTGCCAGCAGCCTCCTCAGCAGGGGTGGTGAGACCCAGTACTTC,-,TRBV7-2,TRBJ2-5,-
CATSDSGATQYF,TGTGCCACCAGTGATTCGGGGGCGACCCAGTACTTC,-,TRBV24-1,TRBJ2-5,-
CASHPSSVANTGELFF,TGTGCCAGTCACCCCTCCAGCGTCGCGAACACCGGGGAGCTGTTTTTT,-,TRBV27,TRBJ2-2,-
CATSRVGGGRETQYF,TGTGCCACCAGCAGAGTAGGTGGGGGTAGAGAGACCCAGTACTTC,-,TRBV15,TRBJ2-5,few
CASSPGQVYNEQFF,TGCGCCAGCAGCCCGGGACAGGTATACAATGAGCAGTTCTTC,TRBD1,TRBV5-1,TRBJ2-1,many
CASSPRDTSTGELFF,TGTGCCAGTAGTCCCCGGGACACGTCCACCGGGGAGCTGTTTTTT,-,TRBV19,TRBJ2-2,few